This T cell receptor (beta chain) was observed in a study of tumor-infiltrating lymphocytes in primary liver carcinoma. Study-level information: Staging placed the tumors at T1-T3 N0M0, and they measured 4.2 to 10 cm across. Whole-study findings and limits: The overlap of tumor-adjacent and tumor-blood pairs was smaller than that of tumor region pairs.

As concerns this clonotype: What it binds is not known. One end of the junction varies from germline; a read error may be responsible.

Unsorted bulk tissue (roughly 19-31 mg) underwent RNA and DNA co-extraction. A constant-region primer served to make TCR beta cDNA from approximately 490 ng total RNA. Investigators got TCR beta libraries out of three nested multiplex PCR rounds, done with slightly modified ARM-PCR. A single record per CDR3 protein comes from TCRdb applying MiXCR to the multiplex PCR reads. The table shows 90,000 to 150,000 distinct CDR3 sequences, with roughly 70% occurring only once. Input material: tumor-adjacent normal liver tissue. This TCR was recovered from a woman aged 55-70 years with primary liver carcinoma and hepatitis B virus infection.

The CDR3 reads CASSSGVSSCEQYF. CDR3 DNA sequence: TGTGCTAGCAGTTCGGGGGTGTCCTCCTGCGAGCAGTATTTC. The chain uses TRBV12-3 or TRBV12-4 and TRBJ2-7; possible D gene TRBD2, 6 bases. CDR3 length: 14 amino acids.